This T cell receptor beta chain was observed in a study of identical twins. This clonotype was detected only a few times. Antigen: not known. The germline CDR1 and CDR2 sequences are SGHVS and FQNEAQ. Trimming stripped 3 bases from V and 8 bases from J, with 16 bases between. The CDR3 sequence is 14 residues long. Study-level findings and limits: Fewer insertions were carried by abundant cord blood beta clonotypes, but none was seen in memory repertoires. Low generation-probability sequences were in excess among twin-shared out-of-frame alpha sequences. Weaker excess sharing between twins was seen in beta out-of-frame sequences. Models underestimated TCR alpha sharing (out-of-frame) in monozygotic twins.

TCRdb used MiXCR to reprocess the 5' RACE reads, holding one entry per CDR3 protein. The sample lists around 530,000 distinct CDR3 sequences; 13% to 15% were seen once. The same specimen was also included in a second study, on yellow fever vaccine responses in identical twins.

The rearrangement links TRBV7-8 to TRBJ1-2; possible D gene TRBD1, 5 bases. The TCR comes from a woman younger than 30 in good health. Sequenced sample: CD4+ T cells sorted from blood. The CDR3 DNA sequence: TGTGCCAGCAGCTTTAAAGGGGCCGCTGGAGGCTACACCTTC. This encodes CASSFKGAAGGYTF. The whole variable domain, remainder taken from reference TRBV7-8 and TRBJ1-2, is GAGVSQSPRYKVAKRGQDVALRCDPISGHVSLFWYQQALGQGPEFLTYFQNEAQLDKSGLPSDRFFAERPEGSVSTLKIQRTQQEDSAVYLCASSFKGAAGGYTFGSGTRLTVV.